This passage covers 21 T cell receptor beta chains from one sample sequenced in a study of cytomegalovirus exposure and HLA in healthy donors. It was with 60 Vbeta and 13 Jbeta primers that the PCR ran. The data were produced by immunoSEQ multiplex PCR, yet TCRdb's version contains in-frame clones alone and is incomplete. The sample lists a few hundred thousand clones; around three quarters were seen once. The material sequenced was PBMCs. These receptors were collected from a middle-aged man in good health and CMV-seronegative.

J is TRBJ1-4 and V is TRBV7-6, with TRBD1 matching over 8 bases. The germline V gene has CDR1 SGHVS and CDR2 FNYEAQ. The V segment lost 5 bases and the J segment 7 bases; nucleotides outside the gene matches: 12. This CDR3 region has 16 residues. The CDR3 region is CASSPGRTGIGEKLFF. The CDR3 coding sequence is TGTGCCAGCAGCCCCGGTCGGACAGGGATAGGTGAAAAACTGTTTTTT.

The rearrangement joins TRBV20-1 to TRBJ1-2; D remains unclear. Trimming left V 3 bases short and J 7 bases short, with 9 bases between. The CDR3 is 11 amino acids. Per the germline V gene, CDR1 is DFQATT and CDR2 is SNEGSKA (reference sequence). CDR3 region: CSASVRVGYTF. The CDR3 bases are TGCAGTGCTAGCGTCCGGGTTGGCTACACCTTC.

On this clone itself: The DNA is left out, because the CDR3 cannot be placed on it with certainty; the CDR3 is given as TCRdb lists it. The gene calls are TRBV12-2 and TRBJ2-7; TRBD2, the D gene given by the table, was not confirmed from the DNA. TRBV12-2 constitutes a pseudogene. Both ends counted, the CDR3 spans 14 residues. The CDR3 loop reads CASRLVGGGNEQYF.

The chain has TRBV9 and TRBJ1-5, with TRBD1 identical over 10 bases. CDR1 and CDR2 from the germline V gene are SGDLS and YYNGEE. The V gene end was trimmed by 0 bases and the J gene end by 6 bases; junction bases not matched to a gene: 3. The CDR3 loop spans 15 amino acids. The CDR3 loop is CASSVGDRGFQPQHF. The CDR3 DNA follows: TGTGCCAGCAGCGTAGGGGACAGGGGTTTTCAGCCCCAGCATTTT.

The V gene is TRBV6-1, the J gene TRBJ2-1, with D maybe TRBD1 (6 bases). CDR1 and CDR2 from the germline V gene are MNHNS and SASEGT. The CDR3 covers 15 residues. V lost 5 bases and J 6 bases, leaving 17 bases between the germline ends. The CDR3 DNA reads TGTGCCAGCAGTCAAGAAACGGGACACGGCAATGAGCAGTTCTTC. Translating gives CASSQETGHGNEQFF.

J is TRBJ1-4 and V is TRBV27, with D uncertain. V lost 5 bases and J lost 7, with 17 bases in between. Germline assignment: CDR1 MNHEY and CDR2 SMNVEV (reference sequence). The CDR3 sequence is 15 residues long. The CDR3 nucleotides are TGTGCCAGCAGTCCGTACTCCCACACGGGTGAAAAACTGTTTTTT. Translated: CASSPYSHTGEKLFF.

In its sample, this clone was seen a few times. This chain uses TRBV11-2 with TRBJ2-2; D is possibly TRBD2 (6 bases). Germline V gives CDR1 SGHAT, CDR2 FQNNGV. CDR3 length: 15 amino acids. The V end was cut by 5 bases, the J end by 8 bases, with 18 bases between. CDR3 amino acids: CASSASGQGGGELFF. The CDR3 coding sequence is TGTGCCAGCAGCGCAAGCGGGCAGGGAGGAGGGGAGCTGTTTTTT.

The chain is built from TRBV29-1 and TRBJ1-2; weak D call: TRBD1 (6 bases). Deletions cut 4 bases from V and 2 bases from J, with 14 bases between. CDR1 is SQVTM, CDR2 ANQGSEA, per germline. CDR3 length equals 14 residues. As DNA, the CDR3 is TGCAGCGTTGTTCGGGGGGCATCCAACTATGGCTACACCTTC. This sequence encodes CSVVRGASNYGYTF.

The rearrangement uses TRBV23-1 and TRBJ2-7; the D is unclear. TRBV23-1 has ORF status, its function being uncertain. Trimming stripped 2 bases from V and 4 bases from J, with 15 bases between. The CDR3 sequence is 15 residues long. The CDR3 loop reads CASSQAPSRVYEQYF. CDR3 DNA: TGCGCCAGCAGTCAAGCTCCATCTCGAGTTTACGAGCAGTACTTC.

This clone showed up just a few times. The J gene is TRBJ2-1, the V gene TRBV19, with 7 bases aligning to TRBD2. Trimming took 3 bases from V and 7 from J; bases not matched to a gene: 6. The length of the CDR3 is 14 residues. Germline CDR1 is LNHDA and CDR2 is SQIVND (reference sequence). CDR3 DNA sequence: TGTGCCAGTAGTATGTCTAGCGGCTTTAATGAGCAGTTCTTC. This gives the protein CASSMSSGFNEQFF.

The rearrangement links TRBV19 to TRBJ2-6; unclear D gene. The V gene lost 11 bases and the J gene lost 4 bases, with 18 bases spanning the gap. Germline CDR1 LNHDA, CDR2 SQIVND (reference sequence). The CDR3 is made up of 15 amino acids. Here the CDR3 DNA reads TGTGCCGTAAGCCCAGTCGCGGCCGGGGCCAACGTCCTGACTTTC. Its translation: CAVSPVAAGANVLTF.

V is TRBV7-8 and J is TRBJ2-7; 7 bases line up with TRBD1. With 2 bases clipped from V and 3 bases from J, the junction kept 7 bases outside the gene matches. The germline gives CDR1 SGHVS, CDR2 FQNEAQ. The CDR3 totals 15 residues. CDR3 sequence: CASSLIPGGNYEQYF. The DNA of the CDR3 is TGTGCCAGCAGCTTAATCCCAGGGGGTAACTACGAGCAGTACTTC.

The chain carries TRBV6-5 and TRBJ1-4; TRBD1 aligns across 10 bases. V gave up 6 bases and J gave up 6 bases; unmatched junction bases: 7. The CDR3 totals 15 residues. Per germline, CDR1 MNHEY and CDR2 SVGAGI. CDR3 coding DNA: TGTGCCAGCAGCCGACAGGGGGCCACCGATGAAAAACTGTTTTTT. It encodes CASSRQGATDEKLFF.

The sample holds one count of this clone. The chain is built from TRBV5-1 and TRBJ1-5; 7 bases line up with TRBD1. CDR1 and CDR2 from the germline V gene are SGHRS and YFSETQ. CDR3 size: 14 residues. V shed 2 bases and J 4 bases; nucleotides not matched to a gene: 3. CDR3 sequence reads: CASSFGDRNQPQHF. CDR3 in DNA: TGCGCCAGCAGCTTCGGGGACAGAAATCAGCCCCAGCATTTT.

CDR3 region: CSVAGTRQPKSNTGELFF. The CDR3 DNA reads TGCAGCGTTGCCGGGACTAGACAACCAAAATCTAACACCGGGGAGCTGTTTTTT. The chain recombines TRBV29-1 with TRBJ2-2; 8 bases agree with TRBD2. Germline V gene data show CDR1 as SQVTM and CDR2 as ANQGSEA. The CDR3 covers 18 residues. J was trimmed by 2 bases and V by 4 bases; bases with no gene match: 15.

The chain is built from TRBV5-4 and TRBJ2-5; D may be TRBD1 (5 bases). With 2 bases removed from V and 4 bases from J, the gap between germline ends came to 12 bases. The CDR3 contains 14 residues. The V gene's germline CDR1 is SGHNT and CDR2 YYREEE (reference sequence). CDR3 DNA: TGTGCCAGCAGCTTCTTTCAGGGAAGAGAGACCCAGTACTTC. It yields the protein CASSFFQGRETQYF.

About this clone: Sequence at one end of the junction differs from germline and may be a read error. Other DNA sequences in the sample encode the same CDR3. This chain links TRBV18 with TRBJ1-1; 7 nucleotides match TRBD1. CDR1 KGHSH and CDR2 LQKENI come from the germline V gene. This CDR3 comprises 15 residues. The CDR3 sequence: CASSQLGTANTEAFF. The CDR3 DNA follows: TGTGCCAGCTCACAACTCGGGACAGCGAACACTGAGGCTTTCTTT.

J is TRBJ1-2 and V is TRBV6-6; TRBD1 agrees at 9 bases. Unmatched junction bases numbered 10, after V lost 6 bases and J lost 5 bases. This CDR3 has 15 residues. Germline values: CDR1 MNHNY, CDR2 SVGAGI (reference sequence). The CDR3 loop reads CASRASGTGNYGYTF. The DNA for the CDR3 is TGTGCCAGCAGAGCCTCCGGGACAGGGAATTATGGCTACACCTTC.

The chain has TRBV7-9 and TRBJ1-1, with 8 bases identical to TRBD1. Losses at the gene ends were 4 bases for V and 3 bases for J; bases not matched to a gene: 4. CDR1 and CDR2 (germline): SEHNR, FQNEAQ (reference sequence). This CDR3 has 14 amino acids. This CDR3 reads CASSSGGFDTEAFF. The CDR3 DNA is TGTGCCAGCAGCTCAGGGGGCTTTGACACTGAAGCTTTCTTT.

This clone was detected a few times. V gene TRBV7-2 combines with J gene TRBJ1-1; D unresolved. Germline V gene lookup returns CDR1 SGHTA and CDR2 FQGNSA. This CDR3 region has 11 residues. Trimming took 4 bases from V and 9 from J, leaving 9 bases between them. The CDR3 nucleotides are TGTGCCAGCAGCTCTGGCTTTAAAGCTTTCTTT. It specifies CASSSGFKAFF.

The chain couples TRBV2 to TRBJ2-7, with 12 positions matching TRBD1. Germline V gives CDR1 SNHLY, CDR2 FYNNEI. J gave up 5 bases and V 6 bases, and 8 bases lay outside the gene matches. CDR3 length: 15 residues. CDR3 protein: CASRIPGTGGHEQYF. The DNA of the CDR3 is TGTGCCAGCAGAATACCCGGGACAGGGGGCCACGAGCAGTACTTC.